This TCR beta chain emerged from a study of T cells after yellow fever vaccination. Study-wide results and caveats: The secondary response peaked faster, at day 5 versus 15, but was weaker. Contaminating bulk clonotypes could be abundant in FACS-sorted repertoires. Clonotypes shared by both compartments, CD4 and CD8, made up a small share.

5'RACE template switching produced TCR cDNA carrying a universal primer site and UMIs. TCRdb re-analysed the 5' RACE reads in MiXCR, keeping a single row per CDR3 protein. The sample includes tens of thousands of distinct CDR3 sequences, approximately 6.5% seen only once; the top ten take around 25%. This clonotype was recorded at least ten times. With 3 bases removed from V and 5 bases from J, the gap between germline ends came to 14 bases. The CDR3 extends over 14 amino acids. The germline gives CDR1 SGHTA, CDR2 FQGTGA. The receptor was derived from a man aged 25 to 45 who received the YFV17D yellow fever vaccine. The sequencing here drew on PBMCs, either bulk or a sorted T-cell subset (CD4+, CD8+, memory, or dextramer-sorted; not recorded which), taken on the day of the yellow fever booster vaccination. The gene calls are TRBV7-3 and TRBJ2-7, with D maybe TRBD2 (6 bases). CDR3 amino acids: CASSFGSGADEQYF. In DNA, the CDR3 is TGTGCCAGCAGCTTTGGATCGGGAGCTGACGAGCAGTACTTC.